One and the same sample provided the 20 T cell receptor beta chains below, sequenced in a study of blood T cell repertoires in COVID-19. TCRdb's table, derived via immunoSEQ multiplex PCR, lists solely in-frame clones and lacks some. The table shows 68,000 or so clones, with about three quarters occurring only once. The sample taken for sequencing was peripheral blood. Source of these receptors: a human donor in a cohort sampled during active COVID-19.

V usage is TRBV14 and J usage is TRBJ1-2, with D maybe TRBD1 (6 bases). The germline V and J ends were trimmed by 0 bases and 8 bases, with 13 bases remaining between them. The CDR3 spans 14 residues. Germline-derived CDR1 and CDR2 are SGHDN and FVKESK. CDR3 coding DNA: TGTGCCAGCAGCCAAGATGGAAGGGGGTACGGCTACACCTTC. This sequence encodes CASSQDGRGYGYTF.

The chain recombines TRBV14 with TRBJ2-3; 14 bases line up with TRBD2. Germline values: CDR1 SGHDN, CDR2 FVKESK. This CDR3 has 19 amino acids. V was clipped by 5 bases and J by 0 bases; unmatched bases: 10. CDR3 sequence: CASSGRTSGRKVSTDTQYF. Written as DNA, the CDR3 is TGTGCCAGCAGCGGCCGGACTAGCGGGAGGAAAGTCAGCACAGATACGCAGTATTTT.

The CDR3 reads CASSLFGEEQYF. DNA of the CDR3: TGTGCCAGCAGTTTATTCGGGGAAGAGCAGTACTTC. This chain connects TRBV12-3 or TRBV12-4 to TRBJ2-7; maybe TRBD2 (5 bases). This CDR3 contains 12 residues. Trimming removed 2 bases from V and 7 bases from J, with 9 bases in between.

The chain uses TRBV5-8 and TRBJ1-1, with TRBD1 matching 8 bases. J gave up 6 bases and V 5 bases, and 6 bases lay outside the gene matches. The CDR3 length is 13 residues. Germline loops: CDR1 SGHTS, CDR2 YDEGEE. CDR3 nucleotides: TGTGCCAGCAGGTGGACAGGGTCCCCTGAAGCTTTCTTT. Protein: CASRWTGSPEAFF.

The chain has TRBV20-1 and TRBJ2-6; 11 bases line up with TRBD1. V was pared by 3 bases and J by 4 bases, with 8 bases of the junction left unmatched. This CDR3 contains 17 residues. Germline V gene lookup returns CDR1 DFQATT and CDR2 SNEGSKA (reference sequence). The CDR3 is CSASPGTGGSGANVLTF. The DNA of the CDR3 is TGCAGTGCTAGTCCCGGGACAGGGGGATCCGGGGCCAACGTCCTGACTTTC.

This clone was recorded only once. The gene calls are TRBV28 and TRBJ2-7; 7 bases agree with TRBD1. CDR3 length equals 12 residues. The germline V gene has CDR1 MDHEN and CDR2 SYDVKM. V was pared by 7 bases and J by 6 bases, with 6 bases of the junction left unmatched. The CDR3 loop is CASTDTGVEQYF. DNA for the CDR3: TGTGCCAGCACCGATACAGGGGTCGAGCAGTACTTC.

V and J are TRBV28 and TRBJ2-7; D is perhaps TRBD1 (5 bases). The length of the CDR3 is 16 residues. V lost 6 bases and J 0 bases, leaving 18 bases between the germline ends. Germline lookup yields CDR1 MDHEN and CDR2 SYDVKM. CDR3 nucleotides: TGTGCCAGCAGCCTAAGGCGGAGACAGAGCTCCTACGAGCAGTACTTC. It yields the protein CASSLRRRQSSYEQYF.

The chain combines TRBV19 with TRBJ2-2; no clear D. Between the trimmed V and J ends, which lost 5 bases and 6 bases, there was a span of 10 bases. Per germline, CDR1 LNHDA and CDR2 SQIVND (reference sequence). CDR3 size: 13 residues. The CDR3 bases are TGTGCCAGTAGTGAGGCTTGGGCCGGGGAGCTGTTTTTT. This encodes CASSEAWAGELFF. The full variable domain, in which reference TRBV19 and TRBJ2-2 provide the parts outside the CDR3, is DGGITQSPKYLFRKEGQNVTLSCEQNLNHDAMYWYRQDPGQGLRLIYYSQIVNDFQKGDIAEGYSVSREKKESFPLTVTSAQKNPTAFYLCASSEAWAGELFFGEGSRLTVL.

The rearrangement uses TRBV6-9 and TRBJ1-4; unclear D gene. The CDR3 is made up of 16 amino acids. Germline loops: CDR1 MNHGY, CDR2 SVAAGI. Trimming cost V 8 bases and J 0 bases, with 16 bases left between them. For the CDR3, the DNA is TGTGCCAGCGGTATTTACAGCCTGGCAACTAATGAAAAACTGTTTTTT. Encoded protein: CASGIYSLATNEKLFF.

This rearrangement joins TRBV18 to TRBJ2-5; 13 bases are a match to TRBD2. Germline CDR1 is KGHSH and CDR2 is LQKENI. The CDR3 runs to 15 residues. V was clipped by 3 bases and J by 3 bases; unmatched bases: 1. CDR3: CASSPGLAGKETQYF. In nucleotides, the CDR3 is TGTGCCAGCTCACCGGGACTAGCGGGGAAAGAGACCCAGTACTTC. Variable domain in full (rest from reference TRBV18 and TRBJ2-5): NAGVMQNPRHLVRRRGQEARLRCSPMKGHSHVYWYRQLPEEGLKFMVYLQKENIIDESGMPKERFSAEFPKEGPSILRIQQVVRGDSAAYFCASSPGLAGKETQYFGPGTRLLVL.

V and J are TRBV12-3 or TRBV12-4 and TRBJ1-5, with TRBD1 matching over 8 bases. The V segment lost 6 bases and the J segment 6 bases; nucleotides outside the gene matches: 4. The CDR3 consists of 13 residues. The CDR3 loop reads CASSTDRVQPQHF. As DNA, the CDR3 is TGTGCCAGCAGCACGGACAGGGTTCAGCCCCAGCATTTT.

The rearrangement uses TRBV6-2 or TRBV6-3 and TRBJ2-5, with D unresolved. CDR1 and CDR2 from the germline V gene are MNHEY and SVGEGT. The germline V and J ends were trimmed by 2 bases and 5 bases, with 12 bases remaining between them. CDR3 length equals 14 residues. The CDR3 nucleotides are TGTGCCAGCAGTTACAGGCCCCCGCGGGAGACCCAGTACTTC. It is translated as CASSYRPPRETQYF.

This sequence joins TRBV23-1 and TRBJ2-6; TRBD1 matches at 8 bases. TRBV23-1 is filed as an ORF, its function uncertain. The length of the CDR3 is 13 residues. V gave up 3 bases and J gave up 13 bases; unmatched junction bases: 5. The CDR3 region is CASSHSDRGVLTF. CDR3 sequence (DNA): TGCGCCAGCAGTCATTCAGACAGGGGAGTCCTGACTTTC.

V usage is TRBV5-4 and J usage is TRBJ2-5, with 7 bases identical to TRBD1. Germline V gene lookup returns CDR1 SGHNT and CDR2 YYREEE (reference sequence). Trimming cost V 0 bases and J 1 base; bases outside gene matches: 3. The CDR3 runs 15 residues. CDR3 residues: CASSLGQGLQETQYF. In DNA, the CDR3 is TGTGCCAGCAGCTTGGGACAGGGCCTCCAAGAGACCCAGTACTTC.

The chain has TRBV7-5 and TRBJ2-7; the tabulated D call, TRBD1, remains unverified against the DNA. TRBV7-5 is a pseudogene segment. The CDR3 consists of 17 residues. In nucleotides, the CDR3 is TGTGCCAAGGGAGTACAGGGGGGGGGCAGGGCACTGTACGAGCAGTACTTC. Its protein is CAKGVQGGGRALYEQYF.

The genes are TRBV6-1 and TRBJ2-1, with D hard to call. Germline V gene lookup returns CDR1 MNHNS and CDR2 SASEGT. The V end lost 2 bases, the J end lost 5 bases, and 7 bases lay between the germline ends. This CDR3 region has 13 residues. This CDR3 is CASSEHRDNEQFF. The DNA of the CDR3 is TGTGCCAGCAGTGAACACAGAGACAATGAGCAGTTCTTC.

CDR3 DNA: TGTGCCAGCTCACGAGATGAGAATCAGCCCCAGCATTTT. Translation: CASSRDENQPQHF. The J gene is TRBJ1-5, the V gene TRBV18; D is unclear. Per the germline V gene, CDR1 is KGHSH and CDR2 is LQKENI. This CDR3 region has 13 residues. V was trimmed by 4 bases and J by 4 bases, leaving 8 bases between them. The full variable domain, rest sourced from reference TRBV18 and TRBJ1-5, is NAGVMQNPRHLVRRRGQEARLRCSPMKGHSHVYWYRQLPEEGLKFMVYLQKENIIDESGMPKERFSAEFPKEGPSILRIQQVVRGDSAAYFCASSRDENQPQHFGDGTRLSIL.

The chain links TRBV4-1 to TRBJ2-1, with TRBD1 as a possible D gene (7 bases). The V gene's germline CDR1 is MGHRA and CDR2 YSYEKL. The CDR3 is 16 amino acids. V was pared by 3 bases and J by 2 bases, with 14 bases between. CDR3 sequence (DNA): TGCGCCAGCAGCCAGCCCGCGGGACAGACCTACAATGAGCAGTTCTTC. It codes for CASSQPAGQTYNEQFF.

CDR3 DNA: TGTGCCAGCACTCTGGGCGGGGTGATGGCTAACTATGGCTACACCTTC. Translated, it gives CASTLGGVMANYGYTF. The chain uses TRBV5-6 and TRBJ1-2; D gene ambiguous. This CDR3 contains 16 residues. With 6 bases removed from V and 0 bases from J, the gap between germline ends came to 18 bases. Looked up from germline, CDR1 is SGHDT and CDR2 is YYEEEE.

J is TRBJ2-7 and V is TRBV7-9, with TRBD1 matching over 11 bases. The trim removed 4 bases at V and 6 bases at J, leaving 8 bases unmatched. Per germline, CDR1 SEHNR and CDR2 FQNEAQ (reference sequence). CDR3 size: 15 residues. The CDR3 DNA follows: TGTGCCAGCAGCTCGGCGGACAGGGGGCTAGGCGAGCAGTACTTC. Its protein product is CASSSADRGLGEQYF.